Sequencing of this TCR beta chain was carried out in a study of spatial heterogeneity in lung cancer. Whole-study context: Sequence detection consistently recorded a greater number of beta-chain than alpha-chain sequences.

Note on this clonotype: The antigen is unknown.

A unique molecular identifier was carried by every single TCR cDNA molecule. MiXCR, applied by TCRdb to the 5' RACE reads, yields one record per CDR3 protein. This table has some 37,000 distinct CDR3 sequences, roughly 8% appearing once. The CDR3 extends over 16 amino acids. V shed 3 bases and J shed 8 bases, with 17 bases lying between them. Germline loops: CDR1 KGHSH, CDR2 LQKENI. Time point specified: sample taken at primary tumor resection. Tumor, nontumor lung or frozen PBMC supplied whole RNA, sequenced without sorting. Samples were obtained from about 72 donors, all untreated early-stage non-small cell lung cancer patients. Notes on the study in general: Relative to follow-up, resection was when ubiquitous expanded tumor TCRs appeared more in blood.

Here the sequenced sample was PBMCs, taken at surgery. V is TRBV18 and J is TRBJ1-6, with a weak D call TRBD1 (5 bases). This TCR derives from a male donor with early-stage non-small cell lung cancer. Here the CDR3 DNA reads TGTGCCAGCTCACCCAGGGAGGTAGGAGTGTATTCACCCCTCCACTTT. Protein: CASSPREVGVYSPLHF.